One and the same sample provided the 25 T cell receptor beta chains below, sequenced in a study of cytomegalovirus exposure and HLA in healthy donors (dated 2017 in TCRdb). The library came from the immunoSEQ multiplex PCR assay. For the multiplex PCR, a mixture combining 60 forward primers for TCR Vbeta segments and 13 reverse primers for TCR Jbeta segments was used. In TCRdb, the immuneACCESS table is reduced to in-frame sequences with V and J assigned. These tables do not hold every clone; where another copy was compared, an unresolved V gene accounts for under half, and the others remain unexplained. This sample has under 250,000 clones in its table, and just under 80% of those were observed once. The ten largest clones add up to 0.4% to 0.6% of the sample. Sequencing was done on a sample of PBMCs. These receptors were taken from a boy between 10 and 17 years old in good health and CMV-seronegative.

This rearrangement joins TRBV6-1 to TRBJ2-7, with TRBD1 as a possible D gene (5 bases). Germline loops: CDR1 MNHNS, CDR2 SASEGT. The length of the CDR3 is 15 residues. V was trimmed by 8 bases and J by 5 bases, leaving 22 bases between them. CDR3 DNA: TGTGCCAGCCTCCCAGTCCCGGTCAAGGGGAACGAGCAGTACTTC. It yields the protein CASLPVPVKGNEQYF.

The chain has TRBV2 and TRBJ1-1, with 8 bases that match TRBD1. The J segment lost 1 base and the V segment lost 6 bases, leaving 4 bases of the junction unmatched. The CDR3 spans 14 residues. Germline CDR1 is SNHLY and CDR2 is FYNNEI. The CDR3 is CASRAGTGNTEAFF. Here the CDR3 DNA reads TGTGCCAGCAGAGCCGGGACAGGGAACACTGAAGCTTTCTTT. Based on the CDR3 plus reference TRBV2 and TRBJ1-1, the full variable domain is EPEVTQTPSHQVTQMGQEVILRCVPISNHLYFYWYRQILGQKVEFLVSFYNNEISEKSEIFDDQFSVERPDGSNFTLKIRSTKLEDSAMYFCASRAGTGNTEAFFGQGTRLTVV.

V usage is TRBV2 and J usage is TRBJ2-7; perhaps TRBD2 as D (8 bases). The V end lost 8 bases, the J end lost 12 bases, and 20 bases lay between the germline ends. This CDR3 has 12 amino acids. Per germline, CDR1 SNHLY and CDR2 FYNNEI. The CDR3 region has the DNA TGTGCCAGCGCCTCGGGAGGGGGCGCACGGTACTTC. Translation: CASASGGGARYF.

The chain joins TRBV30 to TRBJ2-3, with D possibly matching TRBD1 (6 bases). The V gene lost 0 bases and the J gene lost 6 bases, with 10 bases spanning the gap. Germline CDR1 and CDR2: GTSNPN and SVGIG (reference sequence). The CDR3 contains 13 residues. This CDR3 reads CAWSVGAADTQYF. The CDR3 DNA reads TGTGCCTGGAGTGTGGGGGCGGCGGATACGCAGTATTTT. Based on the CDR3 plus reference TRBV30 and TRBJ2-3, the full variable domain is SQTIHQWPATLVQPVGSPLSLECTVEGTSNPNLYWYRQAAGRGLQLLFYSVGIGQISSEVPQNLSASRPQDRQFILSSKKLLLSDSGFYLCAWSVGAADTQYFGPGTRLTVL.

CDR3 sequence (DNA): TGTGCCAGCAGTGGGGGCTTCGGTAATGAAAAACTGTTTTTT. Residues: CASSGGFGNEKLFF. V and J are TRBV9 and TRBJ1-4; D possibly corresponds to TRBD1 (6 bases). V was clipped by 5 bases and J by 4 bases, with 12 bases between them. The CDR3 is 14 residues long. CDR1 SGDLS and CDR2 YYNGEE come from the germline V gene. The variable domain in full, with the rest retrieved from reference TRBV9 and TRBJ1-4, is DSGVTQTPKHLITATGQRVTLRCSPRSGDLSVYWYQQSLDQGLQFLIQYYNGEERAKGNILERFSAQQFPDLHSELNLSSLELGDSALYFCASSGGFGNEKLFFGSGTQLSVL.

The chain links TRBV5-1 to TRBJ1-4; TRBD1 is a possible D gene (5 bases). The CDR3 sequence is 16 residues long. V lost 2 bases and J lost 7, with 18 bases in between. Per germline, CDR1 SGHRS and CDR2 YFSETQ. The CDR3 protein is CASSFELTGSGEKLFF. CDR3 nucleotide sequence: TGCGCCAGCAGCTTCGAGCTCACAGGTTCGGGTGAAAAACTGTTTTTT.

The V gene is TRBV28, the J gene TRBJ2-5; perhaps TRBD1 as D (5 bases). The CDR3 is made up of 13 amino acids. Germline loops: CDR1 MDHEN, CDR2 SYDVKM. V lost 8 bases and J 2 bases, leaving 12 bases between the germline ends. Written as DNA, the CDR3 is TGTGCCAGCGGGCAGGGCCAACAAGAGACCCAGTACTTC. This gives the protein CASGQGQQETQYF.

This clone was seen just once. The CDR3 DNA follows: TGTGCCAGCATAGGGGTAGCGGGGGGTTACAATGAGCAGTTCTTC. Translation: CASIGVAGGYNEQFF. V gene TRBV7-9 combines with J gene TRBJ2-1, with 10 bases that match TRBD2. Germline trimming cut 7 bases from V and 4 bases from J; bases unmatched to any gene: 7. This CDR3 is 15 amino acids long. In germline, CDR1 is SEHNR, CDR2 FQNEAQ (reference sequence).

The gene calls are TRBV7-6 and TRBJ2-2; TRBD2 agrees at 12 bases. The trim removed 5 bases at V and 5 bases at J, leaving 3 bases unmatched. The CDR3 covers 15 residues. CDR1 and CDR2 (germline): SGHVS, FNYEAQ. The CDR3 reads CASSLGLAGTGELFF. The CDR3, as DNA: TGTGCCAGCAGCCTCGGACTAGCGGGGACCGGGGAGCTGTTTTTT.

About this clone: The identical CDR3 is also encoded by other nucleotide sequences in the sample. The chain recombines TRBV29-1 with TRBJ1-2, with 7 bases fitting TRBD1. Trimming cost V 7 bases and J 8 bases; bases outside gene matches: 13. The germline V gene encodes CDR1 SQVTM and CDR2 ANQGSEA. The CDR3 has 13 amino acids. The DNA for the CDR3 is TGCAGCGCCGAACGGGAGGGACAGAAAGGCTACACCTTC. Residues: CSAEREGQKGYTF.

The rearrangement links TRBV6-1 to TRBJ1-2; unclear D gene. Trimming pared 3 bases from V and 3 bases from J, leaving 8 bases between. Germline V gene lookup returns CDR1 MNHNS and CDR2 SASEGT. This CDR3 has 13 amino acids. The CDR3 region has the DNA TGTGCCAGCAGTGAGTACCGGGACTATGGCTACACCTTC. Amino acid sequence: CASSEYRDYGYTF.

The chain has TRBV2 and TRBJ1-6; TRBD1 might be the D (6 bases). This CDR3 region has 14 residues. Germline V lookup: CDR1 SNHLY, CDR2 FYNNEI. V shed 4 bases and J shed 14 bases, with 18 bases lying between them. In DNA, the CDR3 is TGTGCCAGCAGTGTCCGCAGGGAGGGGGTCACCCTCCACTTT. Encoded protein: CASSVRREGVTLHF. Full variable domain (outside the CDR3, taken from reference TRBV2 and TRBJ1-6): EPEVTQTPSHQVTQMGQEVILRCVPISNHLYFYWYRQILGQKVEFLVSFYNNEISEKSEIFDDQFSVERPDGSNFTLKIRSTKLEDSAMYFCASSVRREGVTLHFGNGTRLTVT.

The gene calls are TRBV11-2 and TRBJ2-3; 8 bases match TRBD2. The junction had 8 bases not matched to a gene; V was cut back by 4 bases and J by 5 bases. The germline CDR1 and CDR2 sequences are SGHAT and FQNNGV. This CDR3 has 15 amino acids. The DNA of the CDR3 is TGTGCCAGCAGCTCGTTAAGCGGGAGAGGAGATACGCAGTATTTT. As protein: CASSSLSGRGDTQYF. Complete variable domain (other parts from reference TRBV11-2 and TRBJ2-3): EAGVAQSPRYKIIEKRQSVAFWCNPISGHATLYWYQQILGQGPKLLIQFQNNGVVDDSQLPKDRFSAERLKGVDSTLKIQPAKLEDSAVYLCASSSLSGRGDTQYFGPGTRLTVL.

V gene TRBV7-8 combines with J gene TRBJ1-1; D ambiguous. Germline assignment: CDR1 SGHVS and CDR2 FQNEAQ. CDR3 length: 12 residues. V was pared by 5 bases and J by 1 base, with 5 bases between. The CDR3 protein is CASSRGNTEAFF. The DNA of the CDR3 is TGTGCCAGCAGCCGGGGGAACACTGAAGCTTTCTTT.

This clone was seen a handful of times. This chain joins TRBV6-5 and TRBJ2-2; no clear D. This CDR3 comprises 12 residues. The germline V gene has CDR1 MNHEY and CDR2 SVGAGI. V was shortened by 7 bases and J by 4 bases, with 7 bases between the two germline ends. The CDR3 DNA sequence: TGTGCCAGCATGAGAGTCACCGGGGAGCTGTTTTTT. It specifies CASMRVTGELFF.

The chain couples TRBV29-1 to TRBJ1-2; 7 bases fit TRBD1. The CDR3 length is 12 residues. V lost 7 bases to trimming and J lost 7 bases; unmatched junction nucleotides: 9. The germline gives CDR1 SQVTM, CDR2 ANQGSEA. CDR3 DNA: TGCAGCGCCACTGACAGGGTCGGTGGCTACACCTTC. This codes for CSATDRVGGYTF.

The V and J genes are TRBV5-1 and TRBJ1-5, with TRBD1 as a possible D gene (5 bases). The germline V gene has CDR1 SGHRS and CDR2 YFSETQ. The CDR3 runs to 13 residues. V was clipped by 6 bases and J by 5 bases, with 12 bases between them. DNA for the CDR3: TGCGCCAGCAAGTCGGGGGAGGATCAGCCCCAGCATTTT. Translating it yields CASKSGEDQPQHF.

This rearrangement joins TRBV4-1 to TRBJ1-2, with TRBD1 matching over 9 bases. The ends lost 2 bases at V and 8 bases at J; junction bases unmatched: 6. CDR3 size: 14 residues. Germline assignment: CDR1 MGHRA and CDR2 YSYEKL. In nucleotides, the CDR3 is TGCGCCAGCAGCCAACCGGGACAGGGTAGAGGCTACACCTTC. Amino acid sequence: CASSQPGQGRGYTF.

The V and J genes are TRBV7-9 and TRBJ1-1, with D unresolved. The CDR3 is 18 amino acids. V was trimmed by 5 bases and J by 3 bases, leaving 25 bases between them. Per germline, CDR1 SEHNR and CDR2 FQNEAQ (reference sequence). The CDR3 is CASSPPGKANLPDTEAFF. As DNA, the CDR3 is TGTGCCAGCAGCCCCCCCGGGAAGGCGAATTTACCAGACACTGAAGCTTTCTTT.

This clone appeared once. The chain combines TRBV14 with TRBJ2-7; 7 bases are a match to TRBD1. Germline V gives CDR1 SGHDN, CDR2 FVKESK. This CDR3 is 13 amino acids long. V lost 4 bases and J lost 2; bases outside the gene matches: 2. Written as DNA, the CDR3 is TGTGCCAGCAGCCGGGACAGAGCCTACGAGCAGTACTTC. This codes for CASSRDRAYEQYF.

The chain combines TRBV25-1 with TRBJ1-3; 7 bases match TRBD1. Unmatched junction bases numbered 8, after V lost 4 bases and J lost 2 bases. There are 16 residues in the CDR3. The germline CDR1 and CDR2 sequences are MGHDK and SYGVNS. CDR3 coding DNA: TGTGCCAGCAGTGGAGGACGACAGGGTACTGGAAACACCATATATTTT. It encodes CASSGGRQGTGNTIYF.

This clone has just one count. The chain has TRBV6-6 and TRBJ2-5; D is unresolved. V dropped 7 bases and J dropped 5 bases, with 5 bases sitting between them. The CDR3 is made up of 10 amino acids. Germline assignment: CDR1 MNHNY and CDR2 SVGAGI (reference sequence). The CDR3 DNA reads TGTGCCAGCAAGAGGGAGACCCAGTACTTC. Its protein is CASKRETQYF.

The rearrangement joins TRBV2 to TRBJ1-1, with D hard to call. This CDR3 has 14 residues. The V end lost 6 bases, the J end lost 0 bases, and 11 bases lay between the germline ends. Germline V gene sequence: CDR1 SNHLY, CDR2 FYNNEI. CDR3 protein: CASRKRVLNTEAFF. DNA of the CDR3: TGTGCCAGCAGAAAGAGAGTTTTGAACACTGAAGCTTTCTTT. The full variable domain, rest sourced from reference TRBV2 and TRBJ1-1, is EPEVTQTPSHQVTQMGQEVILRCVPISNHLYFYWYRQILGQKVEFLVSFYNNEISEKSEIFDDQFSVERPDGSNFTLKIRSTKLEDSAMYFCASRKRVLNTEAFFGQGTRLTVV.

The chain joins TRBV6-5 to TRBJ1-1, with 7 bases fitting TRBD1. CDR3 length equals 13 residues. CDR1 and CDR2 from the germline V gene are MNHEY and SVGAGI. J was trimmed by 6 bases and V by 7 bases; bases with no gene match: 8. The DNA for the CDR3 is TGTGCCAGCACTCAAGGCAGGGGGGCTGAAGCTTTCTTT. It specifies CASTQGRGAEAFF.

The chain recombines TRBV9 with TRBJ1-1, with 8 bases aligning to TRBD1. The CDR3 extends over 17 amino acids. Germline CDR1 and CDR2: SGDLS and YYNGEE. J gave up 1 base and V 0 bases, and 8 bases lay outside the gene matches. The chain's CDR3 is CASSVAPGGLRNTEAFF. CDR3 sequence (DNA): TGTGCCAGCAGCGTAGCTCCAGGGGGCCTACGGAACACTGAAGCTTTCTTT.